This is a list of T cell receptor beta chains from one sample in a study of T-cell memory formation after mild COVID-19. TCRdb re-derived calls from the 5' RACE reads in MiXCR, one entry per CDR3 protein. The repertoire holds under 250,000 distinct CDR3 sequences, with approximately 15% as singletons. The sequenced material came from PBMCs or a T cell subset sorted from them (not recorded which). These receptors were collected from an adult woman who had mild COVID-19 (a few samples of this study predate the infection). Cell type and time point are not known. Each CDR3 is given with its conserved first and last residue. The order of the fields is J gene, V gene, D gene, clone size, CDR3 protein, CDR3 DNA. The D gene is left open where the match is weak. Clone size is given for some rows only: seen once, a few or many times, or a class if the clone is expanded.

j_call: TRBJ2-1
v_call: TRBV19
d_call: -
clone_size: -
cdr3_aa: CASSIGPAPYNEQFF
cdr3_nt: TGTGCCAGTAGTATAGGCCCTGCACCCTACAATGAGCAGTTCTTC

j_call: TRBJ2-1
v_call: TRBV12-3/TRBV12-4
d_call: TRBD2
clone_size: few
cdr3_aa: CASRRLAGGRDEQFF
cdr3_nt: TGTGCCAGCAGAAGACTAGCGGGAGGGCGTGATGAGCAGTTCTTC

j_call: TRBJ2-1
v_call: TRBV27
d_call: -
clone_size: few
cdr3_aa: CASSLEREGSYNEQFF
cdr3_nt: TGTGCCAGCAGTTTAGAGAGGGAAGGCTCCTACAATGAGCAGTTCTTC

j_call: TRBJ2-1
v_call: TRBV12-3/TRBV12-4
d_call: TRBD1
clone_size: -
cdr3_aa: CARSRGTGGTNEQFF
cdr3_nt: TGTGCCAGAAGTCGGGGGACAGGGGGTACCAATGAGCAGTTCTTC

j_call: TRBJ2-1
v_call: TRBV9
d_call: TRBD2
clone_size: -
cdr3_aa: CASSAGAGVDNEQFF
cdr3_nt: TGTGCCAGCAGCGCAGGAGCGGGAGTTGACAATGAGCAGTTCTTC

j_call: TRBJ1-6
v_call: TRBV11-2
d_call: -
clone_size: few
cdr3_aa: CASSVVPLGGSPLHF
cdr3_nt: TGTGCCAGCAGCGTAGTCCCCCTGGGAGGTTCACCCCTCCACTTT

j_call: TRBJ1-3
v_call: TRBV9
d_call: TRBD1
clone_size: few
cdr3_aa: CASSATGTGGRGNTIYF
cdr3_nt: TGTGCCAGCAGCGCAACCGGGACAGGGGGCAGAGGGAACACCATATATTTT

j_call: TRBJ2-5
v_call: TRBV5-1
d_call: -
clone_size: -
cdr3_aa: CASSLVAETQETQYF
cdr3_nt: TGCGCCAGCAGCTTGGTTGCAGAAACCCAAGAGACCCAGTACTTC

j_call: TRBJ1-6
v_call: TRBV5-1
d_call: TRBD1
clone_size: few
cdr3_aa: CASSPGTGFFSPLHF
cdr3_nt: TGCGCCAGCAGCCCCGGGACAGGGTTTTTTTCACCCCTCCACTTT

j_call: TRBJ1-2
v_call: TRBV20-1
d_call: TRBD1
clone_size: -
cdr3_aa: CSARRQGLMGYTF
cdr3_nt: TGCAGTGCTAGACGACAGGGCCTTATGGGCTACACCTTC

j_call: TRBJ2-3
v_call: TRBV12-3/TRBV12-4
d_call: -
clone_size: -
cdr3_aa: CASSLNTGTMVTDTQYF
cdr3_nt: TGTGCCAGCAGTTTAAACACAGGGACGATGGTCACAGATACGCAGTATTTT

j_call: TRBJ1-2
v_call: TRBV12-3/TRBV12-4
d_call: -
clone_size: few
cdr3_aa: CASSLASSHTF
cdr3_nt: TGTGCCAGCAGTTTAGCCTCGAGCCACACCTTC

j_call: TRBJ2-3
v_call: TRBV20-1
d_call: -
clone_size: few
cdr3_aa: CSAPGRGSRDPDTQYF
cdr3_nt: TGCAGTGCGCCGGGCCGGGGGTCGCGTGACCCAGATACGCAGTATTTT

j_call: TRBJ2-7
v_call: TRBV29-1
d_call: -
clone_size: -
cdr3_aa: CSVDLGSYEQYF
cdr3_nt: TGCAGCGTTGACCTCGGATCCTACGAGCAGTACTTC

j_call: TRBJ1-2
v_call: TRBV9
d_call: TRBD1
clone_size: -
cdr3_aa: CASSAIHGQGSNYGYTF
cdr3_nt: TGTGCCAGCAGCGCCATACACGGACAGGGAAGTAACTATGGCTACACCTTC

j_call: TRBJ2-3
v_call: TRBV7-2
d_call: -
clone_size: -
cdr3_aa: CASSSGRRDTQYF
cdr3_nt: TGTGCCAGCAGCTCAGGGCGTAGGGATACGCAGTATTTT

j_call: TRBJ2-3
v_call: TRBV24-1
d_call: -
clone_size: -
cdr3_aa: CATSDLGGPGAPDTQYF
cdr3_nt: TGTGCCACCAGTGATTTGGGGGGACCAGGAGCCCCAGATACGCAGTATTTT